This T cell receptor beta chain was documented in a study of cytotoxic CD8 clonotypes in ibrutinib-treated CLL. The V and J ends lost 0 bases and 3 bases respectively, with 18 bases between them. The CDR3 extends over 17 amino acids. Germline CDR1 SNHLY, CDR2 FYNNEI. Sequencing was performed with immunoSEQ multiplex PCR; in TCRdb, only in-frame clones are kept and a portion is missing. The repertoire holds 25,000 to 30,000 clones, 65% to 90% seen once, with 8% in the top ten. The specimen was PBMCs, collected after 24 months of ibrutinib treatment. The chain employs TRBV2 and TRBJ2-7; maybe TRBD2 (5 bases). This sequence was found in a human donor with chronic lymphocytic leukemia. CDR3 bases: TGTGCCAGCAGTGAAGCGGGTTTTCCGTCGGGGATCTACGAGCAGTACTTC. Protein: CASSEAGFPSGIYEQYF.